This T cell receptor (beta chain) was sequenced during a study of shared clonotypes between healthy human individuals. Study overall: Donor composition was a couple of women and three men, aged 18 to 49.

Repertoires were generated with immunoSEQ multiplex PCR, while TCRdb's copy carries only in-frame clones and drops some. The repertoire holds around 2.5 million clones, with 93% as singletons. Trimming removed 7 bases from V and 4 bases from J; junction bases left unmatched: 12. From germline, CDR1 is MNHNY and CDR2 SVGAGI (reference sequence). CDR3 length: 15 amino acids. V gene TRBV6-6 combines with J gene TRBJ2-5, with 7 bases identical to TRBD2. Sequencing was carried out using naive CD4+ T cells from PBMCs. The subset is: CD45RA+ positively selected. The sequence came from a man between 18 and 35 years old in good health. Some clones in this sample may be carry-over from other donors' samples. DNA for the CDR3: TGTGCCAGCAAGGATTTGCGGGAGACCGTAGAGACCCAGTACTTC. This translates into CASKDLRETVETQYF.